The present entry profiles one T cell receptor (beta chain) with its context. Its target is not known. This sample is drawn from a study of post-analysis software for immune sequencing data. General study points: For normalized Chao1 diversity, multiple sclerosis patients scored significantly lower than controls did. Patients had higher frequencies than controls of roughly five TRBV segments, including TRBV5-6, TRBV5-1 and TRBV20-1.

The V and J ends lost 0 bases and 4 bases respectively, with 9 bases between them. CDR1 is MNHEY, CDR2 SVGAGI, per germline. The CDR3 extends over 14 amino acids. Unique molecular identifiers featured in each of the TCR beta cDNA libraries. Input amounts of 1 to 10 million T cells were used. These gave approximately 500,000 cDNA molecules, so each molecule approximated one T cell. TCRdb itself ran the PCR reads through MiXCR, one entry per CDR3 protein. The sample has hundreds of thousands of distinct CDR3 sequences; around 40% are singletons. The sequencing input was blood. This receptor was obtained from a girl aged 10 to 17 with multiple sclerosis. The rearrangement uses TRBV6-5 and TRBJ1-2; possibly TRBD1 for D (5 bases). CDR3 sequence (DNA): TGTGCCAGCAGTTACTCGAGTGGGGGCTATGGCTACACCTTC. Its translation is CASSYSSGGYGYTF.